Given below is one T cell receptor beta chain in context. Trimming pared 4 bases from V and 0 bases from J, leaving 9 bases between. CDR3 length: 14 residues. The germline CDR1 and CDR2 sequences are SGHNT and YENEEA. The sample comes from a study of blood T cell repertoires in COVID-19. Study context: Whether acute or convalescent, the COVID-19 samples came from the United States, Italy and Spain. T cells, B-cell-depleted T cells, or PBMCs supplied cDNA or gDNA.

Original methodology: The authors estimated nucleated cell counts from reference gene primer amplification. Sequencing used immunoSEQ multiplex PCR; TCRdb keeps in-frame clones, though not all of them. V and J calls and clone size are those listed in that table; D and trimming were worked out from the DNA. The table records about 64,000 clones, about 86% of them present only once. The source material was peripheral blood. The V call is TRBV11-3, the J call TRBJ1-1; D is undetermined. The TCR originated in a man aged 40-49 years with acute or convalescent COVID-19. CDR3 coding DNA: TGTGCCAGCAGCTCCGACCTAGTGAACACTGAAGCTTTCTTT. This translates into CASSSDLVNTEAFF. The whole variable domain, filled in from reference TRBV11-3 and TRBJ1-1, reads EAGVVQSPRYKIIEKKQPVAFWCNPISGHNTLYWYLQNLGQGPELLIRYENEEAVDDSQLPKDRFSAERLKGVDSTLKIQPAELGDSAVYLCASSSDLVNTEAFFGQGTRLTVV.